This T cell receptor beta chain was recorded in a study of technical replicates of blood from several donors. Produced via immunoSEQ multiplex PCR; TCRdb's table is partial and in-frame only. The sample contains roughly 80,000 clones, around 91% of which appear only once. J lost 6 bases, V lost 9 bases, and 3 bases had no gene match. CDR1 MGHDK and CDR2 SYGVNS come from the germline V gene. The CDR3 loop spans 11 amino acids. Material: T cells isolated from PBMCs. The chain combines TRBV25-1 with TRBJ2-3; TRBD2 matches 7 bases. The sequence was obtained from a human donor in good health. CDR3 bases: TGTGCCAGTTGGGGGGGGGATACGCAGTATTTT. Protein: CASWGGDTQYF.